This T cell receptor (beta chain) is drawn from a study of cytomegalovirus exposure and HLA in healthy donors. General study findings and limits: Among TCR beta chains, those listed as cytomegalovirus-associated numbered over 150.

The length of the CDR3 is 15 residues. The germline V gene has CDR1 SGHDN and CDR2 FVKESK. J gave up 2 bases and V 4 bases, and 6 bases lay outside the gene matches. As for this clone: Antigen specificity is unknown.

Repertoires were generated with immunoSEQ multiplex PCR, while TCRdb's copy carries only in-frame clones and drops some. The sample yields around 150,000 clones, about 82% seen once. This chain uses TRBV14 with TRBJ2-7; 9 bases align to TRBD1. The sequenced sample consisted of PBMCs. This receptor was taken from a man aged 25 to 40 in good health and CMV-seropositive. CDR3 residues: CASSLIQGAAYEQYF. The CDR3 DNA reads TGTGCCAGCAGCCTGATACAGGGGGCCGCCTACGAGCAGTACTTC.